What follows describes a single T cell receptor (beta chain). Antigen: not known. The sample belongs to a study of shared clonotypes between healthy human individuals. Overall study results and limits: Sorted-subset samples were not fully sequenced, rarefaction indicated. The study drew on few donors, limiting represented genetic and exposure-history diversity.

Sequenced by immunoSEQ multiplex PCR; TCRdb stores in-frame clones only, minus some. The table records 2 million or so clones, about 95% of them present only once. Naive-designated CD8 cells lacked CD45RO, were positively enriched for CCR7, and omitted terminally differentiated effector memory CD45RA+ cells. Germline V gene lookup returns CDR1 LGHNA and CDR2 YSLEER. Between the trimmed V and J ends, which lost 1 base and 0 bases, there was a span of 7 bases. The CDR3 has 14 amino acids. This clonotype was obtained from a man aged 18 to 30 in good health. The chain carries TRBV4-3 and TRBJ2-7; no clear D. What was sequenced was naive CD8+ T cells sorted from blood. This chain's CDR3 is CASSQGMGSYEQYF. The CDR3 DNA follows: TGCGCCAGCAGCCAAGGCATGGGCTCCTACGAGCAGTACTTC.